The 3 T cell receptor beta chains below all came from one sample that was sequenced in a study of long-term antiretroviral therapy in people with HIV. A v3.0 immunoSEQ assay was performed at survey level. Measured with immunoSEQ multiplex PCR; TCRdb has only the in-frame clones, and not every one. This sample has 19,000 or so clones, with about 80% found just once. The source material was unsorted PBMCs, sampled 0.2 years after starting antiretroviral therapy. These receptors were obtained from a woman aged 40 to 50 with HIV.

The chain's CDR3 is CSVEVRYYSSYEQYF. The CDR3 DNA reads as TGCAGCGTTGAAGTCAGGTATTACAGCTCCTACGAGCAGTACTTC. The V gene is TRBV29-1, the J gene TRBJ2-7, with D uncertain. The germline V gene encodes CDR1 SQVTM and CDR2 ANQGSEA. Trimming took off 1 base at V and 0 bases at J, with 13 bases between the two ends. The CDR3 is 15 residues long.

The chain uses TRBV15 and TRBJ2-5; 13 bases are shared with TRBD2. With 8 bases clipped from V and 4 bases from J, the junction kept 1 base outside the gene matches. Germline loops: CDR1 LNHNV, CDR2 YYDKDF (reference sequence). The CDR3 has 13 residues. The CDR3 protein is CATRLAGGETQYF. The CDR3 region has the DNA TGTGCCACCCGACTAGCGGGAGGAGAGACCCAGTACTTC.

In nucleotides, the CDR3 is TGTGCCAGCAGCCAAGATGAGGGTTTAAATCAGCCCCAGCATTTT. It codes for CASSQDEGLNQPQHF. The J gene is TRBJ1-5, the V gene TRBV4-2; D not resolved. Germline CDR1 reads LGHNA; CDR2 reads YNFKEQ. Trimming shortened V by 0 bases and J by 4 bases, and 10 bases separated the two germline ends. The CDR3 loop spans 15 amino acids.